The clone carrying this T cell receptor (beta chain) was seen a single time. Original analysis: Filtering of immunoSEQ junctional sequences could not match full-length read filtering. The assay was immunoSEQ multiplex PCR, and TCRdb's table has in-frame clones only and misses some. D and trimming were read from the DNA, whereas the V and J calls and clone size are those reported in that table. The repertoire holds 800,000 to 950,000 clones, with roughly 96% as singletons. This entry belongs to a study of shared clonotypes between healthy human individuals. There are 15 residues in the CDR3. The J segment lost 5 bases and the V segment lost 7 bases, leaving 6 bases of the junction unmatched. CDR1 and CDR2 (germline): SQVTM, ANQGSEA. CD8 cells regarded as naive lacked CD45RO, were positively chosen for CCR7, and omitted terminally differentiated effector memory CD45RA+ cells.

The receptor's source is a man aged 25 to 40 in good health. The chain has TRBV29-1 and TRBJ2-2; 14 bases are shared with TRBD2. The source material was naive CD8+ T cells sorted from blood. The CDR3 DNA reads TGCAGCGGGTTAGGACTAGCGGGAGGAACCGGGGAGCTGTTTTTT. As protein: CSGLGLAGGTGELFF.